The clone carrying this TCR beta chain was observed a handful of times. These data originate in a study of CD8+ T cells in alopecia areata. Turning to the study itself: For 6 to 18 months, tofacitinib was taken, and 6 months off drug followed.

Germline assignment: CDR1 SGHDT and CDR2 YYEEEE. The CDR3 loop spans 11 amino acids. V lost 3 bases to trimming and J lost 9 bases, with 6 bases between them. Lesional scalp punch biopsies and peripheral blood were collected from alopecia areata patients. Investigators isolated RNA and reverse transcribed it into cDNA to act as the sequencing template. The method was immunoSEQ multiplex PCR; TCRdb's version includes in-frame clones alone and lacks a portion of them. The sample consists of 10,000 to 15,000 clones, around three fifths of them appearing once. Sequenced input: skin. The sequence was collected from a human donor with alopecia areata. The chain is built from TRBV5-6 and TRBJ2-2, with D unclear. In DNA form, the CDR3 reads TGTGCCAGCAGCTATGCCAGGGAGCTGTTTTTT. Translation gives CASSYARELFF.